This T cell receptor beta chain was sequenced in a study of blood T cell repertoires in COVID-19. On the study more broadly: Sample material is recorded as cDNA or gDNA derived from T cells, B-cell-depleted T cells, or PBMCs.

This table comes from immunoSEQ multiplex PCR, and its TCRdb copy is limited to in-frame clones, with some not included. The sample consists of 130,000 or so clones, roughly 84% of them appearing once. Residents of 24 US areas, aged about 18 to 95 years, made up the participants. Symptom resolution, clearance, or two negative PCRs marked donors in Cohort 3 as recovered. Sample: PBMCs or T cells enriched from blood (not recorded which). The origin of this receptor is a woman aged 25 to 39 who had recovered from COVID-19.

DNA of the CDR3: TGTGCCAGCAGGGACAGGGTCCAAGAGACCCAGTACTTC. Residues: CASRDRVQETQYF. The chain links TRBV3-1 (or the pseudogene TRBV3-2) to TRBJ2-5; the match to TRBD1 covers 8 bases. The CDR3 length is 13 residues. The V segment lost 6 bases and the J segment 1 base; nucleotides outside the gene matches: 1. Germline CDR1 and CDR2: LGHDT and YNNKEL (reference sequence).